The rows below give T cell receptor beta chains drawn from one sample of a study of blood T cells in healthy people across ages. TCRdb re-analysed the 5' RACE reads in MiXCR, keeping a single row per CDR3 protein. The sample shows hundreds of thousands of distinct CDR3 sequences, 56% of them seen only once. The sample was blood. The receptor source for this set is a man between 40 and 49 years old in good health. The CDR3 runs from the conserved cysteine through the conserved F or W. D genes are given only for firm matches. A row's size may be missing; if present it is once, few, many or a size class.

D,size,V,J,DNA,CDR3
.,.,TRBV6-1,TRBJ2-7,TGTGCCAGCAGCCAGAACTTGGAGCAGTACTTC,CASSQNLEQYF
TRBD2,.,TRBV10-3,TRBJ2-1,TGTGCCATCAGTGGAATTAGCGGGAGGCTCACCTACAATGAGCAGTTCTTC,CAISGISGRLTYNEQFF
.,.,TRBV15,TRBJ2-3,TGTGCCACCAGCAGACAGGGTTGGCCAGATACGCAGTATTTT,CATSRQGWPDTQYF
.,.,TRBV5-1,TRBJ2-3,TGCGCCAGCAGCTTGGGACAGAGCGCAGATACGCAGTATTTT,CASSLGQSADTQYF
.,.,TRBV12-5,TRBJ2-7,TGTGCTAGTGGTTTGTCCCGGGGGAGTAGTCACGAGCAGTACTTC,CASGLSRGSSHEQYF
.,few,TRBV20-1,TRBJ2-4,TGCAGTGCCGGCCCTAATTTCGATAAAAACATTCAGTACTTC,CSAGPNFDKNIQYF
.,.,TRBV6-2/TRBV6-3,TRBJ2-1,TGTGCCAGCAGTTACTCGACGGCCGATCTTTCCTACAATGAGCAGTTCTTC,CASSYSTADLSYNEQFF
.,many,TRBV7-9,TRBJ2-1,TGTGCCAGCAGCCCCGACAATGAGCAGTTCTTC,CASSPDNEQFF
.,.,TRBV28,TRBJ1-2,TGTGCCAGCAGTTTTCGTGGGTCCGGCTACACCTTC,CASSFRGSGYTF
.,once,TRBV6-1,TRBJ2-7,TGTGCCAGCCAGTCCCCCCGAAGCCGGAATCTCACCTACGAGCAGTACTTC,CASQSPRSRNLTYEQYF
.,.,TRBV28,TRBJ1-2,TGTGCCAGCAGTTTGGGGACGGCCCAGGGCTACACCTTC,CASSLGTAQGYTF
TRBD1,.,TRBV28,TRBJ1-2,TGTGCCAGCAGGTCGTACCGGGGACAGGGGCTTGGCTACACCTTC,CASRSYRGQGLGYTF
TRBD2,.,TRBV15,TRBJ2-3,TGTGCCACCAGCAGCCTCGGGGGGGCCGGCATCACAGATACGCAGTATTTT,CATSSLGGAGITDTQYF
.,.,TRBV7-9,TRBJ2-1,TGTGCCAGCACCCACACAGGGATGGGGTATGAGCAGTTCTTC,CASTHTGMGYEQFF
.,.,TRBV29-1,TRBJ2-1,TGCAGCGTAACGACTAGATGGGGCAATGAGCAGTTCTTC,CSVTTRWGNEQFF
TRBD2,few,TRBV28,TRBJ2-3,TGTGCCAGCATCGGCGGGAGGGACACAGATACGCAGTATTTT,CASIGGRDTDTQYF